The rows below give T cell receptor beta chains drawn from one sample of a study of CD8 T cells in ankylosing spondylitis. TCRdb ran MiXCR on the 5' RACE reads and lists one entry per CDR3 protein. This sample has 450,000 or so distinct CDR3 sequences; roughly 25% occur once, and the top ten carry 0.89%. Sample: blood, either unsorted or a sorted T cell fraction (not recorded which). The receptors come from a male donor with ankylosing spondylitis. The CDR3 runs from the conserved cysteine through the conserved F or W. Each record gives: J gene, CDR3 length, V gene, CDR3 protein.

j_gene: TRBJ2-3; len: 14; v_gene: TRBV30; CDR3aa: CAWRGQGARDTQYF
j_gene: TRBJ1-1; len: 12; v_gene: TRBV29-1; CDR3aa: CSVNLSDTEAFF
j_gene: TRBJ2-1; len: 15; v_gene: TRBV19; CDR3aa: CATRTSGSSYNEQFF
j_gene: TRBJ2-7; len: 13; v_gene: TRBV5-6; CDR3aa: CASSHTGAYEQYF
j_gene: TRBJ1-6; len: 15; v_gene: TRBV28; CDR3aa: CASSTLGLVNSPLHF
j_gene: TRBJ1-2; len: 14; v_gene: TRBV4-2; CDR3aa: CASSPPGAHYGYTF
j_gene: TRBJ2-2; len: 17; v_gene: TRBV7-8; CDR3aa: CASSLTRLALFPGELFF
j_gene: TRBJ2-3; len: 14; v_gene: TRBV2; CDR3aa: CAGKQGWGTDTQYF
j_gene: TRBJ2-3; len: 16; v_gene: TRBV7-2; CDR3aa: CASSRGAGREQNTQYF
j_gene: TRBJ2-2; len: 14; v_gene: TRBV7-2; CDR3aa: CASSYQQSTGELFF
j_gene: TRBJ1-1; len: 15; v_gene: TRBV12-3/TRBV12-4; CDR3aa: CASSLSAQGNSEAFF
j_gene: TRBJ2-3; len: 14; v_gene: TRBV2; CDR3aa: CASRPGTSADTQYF
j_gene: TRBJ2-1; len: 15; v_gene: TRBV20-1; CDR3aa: CSAGAGLAGHNEQFF
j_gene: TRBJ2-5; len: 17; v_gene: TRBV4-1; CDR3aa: CASSLWTSGRDGETQYF
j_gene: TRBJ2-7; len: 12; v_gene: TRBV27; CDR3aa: CASSFSGREQYF
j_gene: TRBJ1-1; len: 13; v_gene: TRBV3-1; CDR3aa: CASSQAWDTEAFF
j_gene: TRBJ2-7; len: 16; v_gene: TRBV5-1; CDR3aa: CASSLGAGTGRYEQYF
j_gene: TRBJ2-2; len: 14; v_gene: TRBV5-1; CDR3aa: CASSLARETGELFF
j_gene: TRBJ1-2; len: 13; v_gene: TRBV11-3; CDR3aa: CASSLDPGSPVTF
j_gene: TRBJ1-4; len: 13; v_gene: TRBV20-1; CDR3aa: CSARGTGNEKLFF
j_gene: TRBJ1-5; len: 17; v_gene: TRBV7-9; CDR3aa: CASSFAKDGFSNQPQHF